This T cell receptor (beta chain) is drawn from a study of blood T cells in healthy people across ages. The second PCR ran about 6 to 12 cycles with a sample-barcoded 5' primer and J-beta primers. TCRdb independently ran MiXCR on the 5' RACE reads; one entry per CDR3 protein. This repertoire shows fewer than 800,000 distinct CDR3 sequences, about 32% found once; its top ten account for 15%. The total RNA that was extracted per sample amounted to at least 6 micrograms. The V end lost 2 bases, the J end lost 3 bases, and 13 bases lay between the germline ends. The CDR3 consists of 14 residues. CDR1 is GTSNPN, CDR2 SVGIG, per germline (reference sequence).

What was sequenced was blood. This receptor was taken from a woman of 80 years or more in good health. The gene calls are TRBV30 and TRBJ1-1, with D possibly being TRBD1 (6 bases). The CDR3 loop reads CAWSIGGQDTEAFF. As DNA, the CDR3 is TGTGCCTGGAGTATTGGGGGGCAGGACACTGAAGCTTTCTTT.